These 11 T cell receptor beta chains came from one sample sequenced in a study of T cell repertoires in ileal Crohn's disease. Data came from immunoSEQ multiplex PCR; TCRdb stores just in-frame clones and leaves some out. Found here are some 4,000 clones, roughly 65% of them singletons; the top ten hold about 16%. Sequenced material: ileal tissue. All receptors come from an adult with Crohn's disease.

This clone came up once. The V and J genes are TRBV7-6 and TRBJ1-2; no clear D gene. Trimming stripped 2 bases from V and 5 bases from J, with 27 bases between. This CDR3 is built from 19 residues. Germline V gene data show CDR1 as SGHVS and CDR2 as FNYEAQ. The DNA for the CDR3 is TGTGCCAGCAGCTTACCCCGTGGGCCGCGGGCGAGAGTTGTTTATGGCTACACCTTC. Protein sequence: CASSLPRGPRARVVYGYTF. The variable domain in full, completed from reference TRBV7-6 and TRBJ1-2, reads GAGVSQSPRYKVTKRGQDVALRCDPISGHVSLYWYRQALGQGPEFLTYFNYEAQQDKSGLPNDRFSAERPEGSISTLTIQRTEQRDSAMYRCASSLPRGPRARVVYGYTFGSGTRLTVV.

This chain joins TRBV4-3 and TRBJ2-2, with TRBD1 matching 10 bases. The CDR3 totals 17 residues. V trimming: 1 base; J trimming: 5 bases; junction bases outside the gene matches: 7. CDR1 and CDR2 (germline): LGHNA, YSLEER. The DNA for the CDR3 is TGCGCCAGCAGCCAAGCCGGACAGGGGGTTAGAACCGGGGAGCTGTTTTTT. Its translation: CASSQAGQGVRTGELFF.

The V call is TRBV4-1, the J call TRBJ2-3; D is perhaps TRBD1 (6 bases). V was shortened by 1 base and J by 7 bases, with 18 bases between the two germline ends. The CDR3 length is 16 residues. Germline assignment: CDR1 MGHRA and CDR2 YSYEKL. The CDR3 DNA reads as TGCGCCAGCAGCCAAGTATTTAGAACCCAGGGGCATACGCAGTATTTT. The encoded protein is CASSQVFRTQGHTQYF.

The gene calls are TRBV28 and TRBJ1-1; TRBD1 might be the D (5 bases). The CDR3 is made up of 15 amino acids. Trimming took off 6 bases at V and 1 base at J, with 15 bases between the two ends. Germline CDR1 is MDHEN and CDR2 is SYDVKM. The CDR3, as DNA: TGTGCCAGCAGACCCTATGGGGGAGGGAACACTGAAGCTTTCTTT. Amino acid sequence: CASRPYGGGNTEAFF.

The rearrangement uses TRBV18 and TRBJ2-7; possibly TRBD1 for D (6 bases). Germline V gives CDR1 KGHSH, CDR2 LQKENI. This CDR3 is built from 15 residues. Trimming took off 3 bases at V and 2 bases at J, with 14 bases between the two ends. This chain's CDR3 is CASSPTTGLTYEQYF. The CDR3 DNA sequence: TGTGCCAGCTCACCGACAACAGGGCTGACCTACGAGCAGTACTTC.

A word on this clone: Other nucleotide sequences from this sample produce the same CDR3. J is TRBJ2-7 and V is TRBV25-1, with TRBD1 matching 8 bases. CDR1 is MGHDK, CDR2 SYGVNS, per germline. CDR3 length equals 15 residues. With 1 base clipped from V and 4 bases from J, the junction kept 6 bases outside the gene matches. The CDR3 reads CASSEFGTGGYEQYF. For the CDR3, the DNA is TGTGCCAGCAGTGAATTTGGTACAGGGGGGTACGAGCAGTACTTC.

This chain joins TRBV11-3 and TRBJ2-5, with 7 bases that match TRBD2. The CDR3 has 15 residues. Per germline, CDR1 SGHNT and CDR2 YENEEA. V trimming: 0 bases; J trimming: 2 bases; junction bases outside the gene matches: 3. CDR3 sequence (DNA): TGTGCCAGCAGCTTAGATGGGCGGGGGCAAGAGACCCAGTACTTC. Its protein product is CASSLDGRGQETQYF.

This rearrangement joins TRBV18 to TRBJ2-1; 8 nucleotides agree with TRBD2. The V gene end was trimmed by 2 bases and the J gene end by 8 bases; junction bases not matched to a gene: 5. Germline V CDR1 and CDR2: KGHSH, LQKENI. This CDR3 has 14 amino acids. CDR3 residues: CASSPIRGGDEQFF. The CDR3 DNA follows: TGTGCCAGCTCACCAATTCGGGGGGGCGATGAGCAGTTCTTC.

The chain combines TRBV9 with TRBJ1-1; 10 bases match TRBD1. This CDR3 contains 15 residues. Germline-derived CDR1 and CDR2 are SGDLS and YYNGEE. Trimming removed 0 bases from V and 4 bases from J; junction bases left unmatched: 3. The CDR3 region has the DNA TGTGCCAGCAGCGTAGGGGGACAGGGGTCCACTGAAGCTTTCTTT. Translated: CASSVGGQGSTEAFF.

V usage is TRBV5-1 and J usage is TRBJ1-2; possible D gene TRBD1, 6 bases. Trimming shortened V by 4 bases and J by 3 bases, and 10 bases separated the two germline ends. The CDR3 is made up of 13 amino acids. Germline V CDR1 and CDR2: SGHRS, YFSETQ. This chain's CDR3 is CASSLSGDYGYTF. The CDR3 DNA sequence: TGCGCCAGCAGCCTTTCAGGGGACTATGGCTACACCTTC. Filled out from reference TRBV5-1 and TRBJ1-2, the complete variable domain reads KAGVTQTPRYLIKTRGQQVTLSCSPISGHRSVSWYQQTPGQGLQFLFEYFSETQRNKGNFPGRFSGRQFSNSRSEMNVSTLELGDSALYLCASSLSGDYGYTFGSGTRLTVV.

This clone was seen a few times. J is TRBJ1-2 and V is TRBV15, with a weak D call TRBD1 (5 bases). V gave up 1 base and J gave up 9 bases, with 9 bases separating them. This CDR3 is 12 amino acids long. Germline V gene sequence: CDR1 LNHNV, CDR2 YYDKDF (reference sequence). CDR3 amino acids: CATSRGLDSYTF. The CDR3 nucleotides read TGTGCCACCAGCAGAGGGTTGGACAGCTACACCTTC. The full variable domain, with the rest looked up from reference TRBV15 and TRBJ1-2, is DAMVIQNPRYQVTQFGKPVTLSCSQTLNHNVMYWYQQKSSQAPKLLFHYYDKDFNNEADTPDNFQSRRPNTSFCFLDIRSPGLGDTAMYLCATSRGLDSYTFGSGTRLTVV.